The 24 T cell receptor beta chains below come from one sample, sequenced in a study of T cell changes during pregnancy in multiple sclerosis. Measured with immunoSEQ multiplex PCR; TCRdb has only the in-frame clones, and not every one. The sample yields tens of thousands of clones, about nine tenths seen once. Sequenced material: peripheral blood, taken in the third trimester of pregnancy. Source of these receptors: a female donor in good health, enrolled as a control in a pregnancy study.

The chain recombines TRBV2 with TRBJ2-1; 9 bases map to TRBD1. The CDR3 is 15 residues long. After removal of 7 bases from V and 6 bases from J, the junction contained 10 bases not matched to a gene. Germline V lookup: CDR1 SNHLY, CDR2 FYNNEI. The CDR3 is CASMRGQGRLNEQFF. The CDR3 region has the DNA TGTGCCAGCATGCGGGGACAGGGAAGGCTCAATGAGCAGTTCTTC.

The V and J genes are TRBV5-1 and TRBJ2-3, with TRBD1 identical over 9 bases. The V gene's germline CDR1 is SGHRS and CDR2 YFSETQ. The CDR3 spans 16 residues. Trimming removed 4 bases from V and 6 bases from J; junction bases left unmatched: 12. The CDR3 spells CASSHRDREIGDTQYF. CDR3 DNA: TGCGCCAGCAGCCACCGGGACAGGGAAATCGGGGATACGCAGTATTTT.

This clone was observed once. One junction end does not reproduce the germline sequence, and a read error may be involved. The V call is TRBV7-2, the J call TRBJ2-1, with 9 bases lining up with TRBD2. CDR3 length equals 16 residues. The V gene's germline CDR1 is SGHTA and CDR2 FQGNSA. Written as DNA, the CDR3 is TGTGCCAGCAGATTAGTTCGGCGGGGGGGCCCTCATGAGCAGTTCTTC. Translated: CASRLVRRGGPHEQFF.

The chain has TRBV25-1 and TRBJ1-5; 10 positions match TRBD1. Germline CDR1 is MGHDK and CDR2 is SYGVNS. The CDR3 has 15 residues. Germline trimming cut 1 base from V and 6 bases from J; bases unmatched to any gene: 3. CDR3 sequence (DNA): TGTGCCAGCAGTGAATCAGGGACAGGGGTTCAGCCCCAGCATTTT. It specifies CASSESGTGVQPQHF.

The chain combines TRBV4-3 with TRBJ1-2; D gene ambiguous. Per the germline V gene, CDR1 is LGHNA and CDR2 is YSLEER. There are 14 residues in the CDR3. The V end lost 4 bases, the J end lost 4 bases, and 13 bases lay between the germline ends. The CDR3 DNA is TGCGCCAGCAGCCGAGATGCGGCAGCCTATGGCTACACCTTC. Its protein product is CASSRDAAAYGYTF.

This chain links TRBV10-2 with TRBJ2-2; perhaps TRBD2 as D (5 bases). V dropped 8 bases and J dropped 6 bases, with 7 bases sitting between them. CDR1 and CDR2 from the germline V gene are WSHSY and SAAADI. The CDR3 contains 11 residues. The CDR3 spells CASRRAGELFF. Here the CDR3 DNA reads TGCGCCAGCCGGCGGGCCGGGGAGCTGTTTTTT.

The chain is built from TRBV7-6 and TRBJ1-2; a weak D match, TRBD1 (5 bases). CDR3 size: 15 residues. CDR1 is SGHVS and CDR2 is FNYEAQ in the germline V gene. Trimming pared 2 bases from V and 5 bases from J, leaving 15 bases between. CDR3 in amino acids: CASSLTAGWEYGYTF. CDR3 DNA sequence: TGTGCCAGCAGCTTAACGGCAGGGTGGGAATATGGCTACACCTTC. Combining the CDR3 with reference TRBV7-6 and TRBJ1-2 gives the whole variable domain GAGVSQSPRYKVTKRGQDVALRCDPISGHVSLYWYRQALGQGPEFLTYFNYEAQQDKSGLPNDRFSAERPEGSISTLTIQRTEQRDSAMYRCASSLTAGWEYGYTFGSGTRLTVV.

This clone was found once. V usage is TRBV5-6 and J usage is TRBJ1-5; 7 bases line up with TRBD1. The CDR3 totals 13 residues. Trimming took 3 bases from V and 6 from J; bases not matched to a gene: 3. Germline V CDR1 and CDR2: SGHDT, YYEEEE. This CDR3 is CASSSEGAQPQHF. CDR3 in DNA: TGTGCCAGCAGCTCCGAGGGGGCTCAGCCCCAGCATTTT.

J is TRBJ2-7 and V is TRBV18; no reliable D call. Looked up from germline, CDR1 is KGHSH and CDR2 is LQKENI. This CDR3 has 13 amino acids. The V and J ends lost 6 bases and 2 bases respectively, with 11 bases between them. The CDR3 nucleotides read TGTGCCAGCTCTCCAGGCTCGCCCTACGAGCAGTACTTC. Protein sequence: CASSPGSPYEQYF.

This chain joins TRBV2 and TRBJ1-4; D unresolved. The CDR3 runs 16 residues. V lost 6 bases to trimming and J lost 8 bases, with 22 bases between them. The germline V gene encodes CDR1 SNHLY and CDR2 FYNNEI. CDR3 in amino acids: CASRVRVSAVTEKLFF. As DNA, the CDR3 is TGTGCCAGCAGGGTGCGGGTTTCAGCGGTAACGGAAAAACTGTTTTTT.

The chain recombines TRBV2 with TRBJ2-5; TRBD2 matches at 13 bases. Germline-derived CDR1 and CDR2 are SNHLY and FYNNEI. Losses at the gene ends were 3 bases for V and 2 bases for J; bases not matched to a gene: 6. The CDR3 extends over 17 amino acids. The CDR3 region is CASSEGVLAGGQETQYF. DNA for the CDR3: TGTGCCAGCAGTGAGGGGGTACTAGCGGGGGGGCAAGAGACCCAGTACTTC.

CDR3 amino acids: CASSLSPSYSNQPQHF. The CDR3, as DNA: TGTGCCAGCAGTTTATCCCCCAGTTATAGCAATCAGCCCCAGCATTTT. The V gene is TRBV27, the J gene TRBJ1-5; D remains ambiguous. The V gene lost 0 bases and the J gene lost 0 bases, with 9 bases spanning the gap. Germline V gene data show CDR1 as MNHEY and CDR2 as SMNVEV (reference sequence). This CDR3 has 16 residues.

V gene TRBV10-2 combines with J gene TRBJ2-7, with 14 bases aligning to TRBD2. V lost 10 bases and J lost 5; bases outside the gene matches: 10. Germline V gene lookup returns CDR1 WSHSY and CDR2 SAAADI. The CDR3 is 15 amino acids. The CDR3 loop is CATTIGTSGSNEQYF. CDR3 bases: TGCGCCACTACGATCGGGACTAGCGGGAGTAACGAGCAGTACTTC.

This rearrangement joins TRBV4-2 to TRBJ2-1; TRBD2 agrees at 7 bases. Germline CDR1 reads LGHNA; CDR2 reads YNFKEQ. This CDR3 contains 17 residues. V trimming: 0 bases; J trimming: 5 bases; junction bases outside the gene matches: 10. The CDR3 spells CASSQEPSGDPHNEQFF. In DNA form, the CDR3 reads TGTGCCAGCAGCCAAGAACCCAGCGGGGATCCGCACAATGAGCAGTTCTTC.

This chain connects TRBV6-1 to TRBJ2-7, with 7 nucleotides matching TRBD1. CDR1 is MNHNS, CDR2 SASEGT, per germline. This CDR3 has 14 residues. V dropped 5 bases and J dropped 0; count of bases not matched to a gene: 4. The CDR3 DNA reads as TGTGCCAGCAGTCGGGACAGCGCCTCCTACGAGCAGTACTTC. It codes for CASSRDSASYEQYF.

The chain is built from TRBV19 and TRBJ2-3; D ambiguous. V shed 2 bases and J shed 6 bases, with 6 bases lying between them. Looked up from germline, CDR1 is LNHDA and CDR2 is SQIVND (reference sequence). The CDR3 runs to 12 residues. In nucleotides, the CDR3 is TGTGCCAGTAGTATATTCCAGGATACGCAGTATTTT. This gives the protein CASSIFQDTQYF.

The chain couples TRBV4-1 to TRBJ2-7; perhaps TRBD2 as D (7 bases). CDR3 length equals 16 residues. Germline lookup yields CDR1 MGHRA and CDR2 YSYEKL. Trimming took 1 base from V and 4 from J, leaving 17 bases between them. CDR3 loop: CASSQVARGGGYEQYF. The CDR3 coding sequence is TGCGCCAGCAGCCAAGTTGCACGCGGGGGCGGGTACGAGCAGTACTTC.

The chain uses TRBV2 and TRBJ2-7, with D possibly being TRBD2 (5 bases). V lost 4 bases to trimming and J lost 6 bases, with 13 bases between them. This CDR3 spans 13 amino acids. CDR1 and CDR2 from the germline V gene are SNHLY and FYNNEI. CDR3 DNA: TGTGCCAGCAGTGGGGGAGAAGCGTCCGAGCAGTACTTC. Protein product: CASSGGEASEQYF. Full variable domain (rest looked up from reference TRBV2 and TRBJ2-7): EPEVTQTPSHQVTQMGQEVILRCVPISNHLYFYWYRQILGQKVEFLVSFYNNEISEKSEIFDDQFSVERPDGSNFTLKIRSTKLEDSAMYFCASSGGEASEQYFGPGTRLTVT.

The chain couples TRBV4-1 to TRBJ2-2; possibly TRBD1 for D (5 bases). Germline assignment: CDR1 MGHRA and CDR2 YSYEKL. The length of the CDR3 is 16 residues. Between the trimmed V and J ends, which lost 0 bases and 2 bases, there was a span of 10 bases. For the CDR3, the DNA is TGCGCCAGCAGCCAAGATGGGCAGGGTAACACCGGGGAGCTGTTTTTT. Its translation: CASSQDGQGNTGELFF.

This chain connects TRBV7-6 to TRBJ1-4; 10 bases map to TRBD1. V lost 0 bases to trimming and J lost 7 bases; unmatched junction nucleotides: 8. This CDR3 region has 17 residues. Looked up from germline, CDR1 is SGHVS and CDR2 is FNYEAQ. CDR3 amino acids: CASSLALPGQGREKLFF. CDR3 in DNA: TGTGCCAGCAGCTTAGCGTTACCGGGACAGGGGCGTGAAAAACTGTTTTTT.

CDR3 loop: CASNPSKRLRNTEAFF. The CDR3 coding sequence is TGCGCCAGCAATCCGTCGAAACGGTTAAGGAACACTGAAGCTTTCTTT. V gene TRBV5-1 combines with J gene TRBJ1-1; no definite D call. Germline-derived CDR1 and CDR2 are SGHRS and YFSETQ. This CDR3 region has 16 residues. V was cut by 6 bases and J by 1 base, with 19 bases left in between.

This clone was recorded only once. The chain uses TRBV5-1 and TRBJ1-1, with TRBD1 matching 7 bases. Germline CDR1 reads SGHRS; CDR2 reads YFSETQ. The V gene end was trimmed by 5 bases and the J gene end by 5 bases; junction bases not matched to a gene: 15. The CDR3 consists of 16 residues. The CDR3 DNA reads TGCGCCAGCAGGACTACAACAGGGGCAACGGGGACTGAAGCTTTCTTT. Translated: CASRTTTGATGTEAFF.

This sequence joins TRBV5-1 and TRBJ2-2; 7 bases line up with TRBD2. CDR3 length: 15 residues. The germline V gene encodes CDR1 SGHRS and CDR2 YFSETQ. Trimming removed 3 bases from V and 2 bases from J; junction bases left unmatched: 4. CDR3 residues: CASSSSSGNTGELFF. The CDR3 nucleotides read TGCGCCAGCAGCTCCTCTAGCGGAAACACCGGGGAGCTGTTTTTT.

The CDR3 bases are TGCGCCAGCAGCCAAGTTTGGACAGGGGACTATAGGGGCTATGGCTACACCTTC. Translating it yields CASSQVWTGDYRGYGYTF. This chain links TRBV4-1 with TRBJ1-2; 9 nucleotides agree with TRBD1. Per germline, CDR1 MGHRA and CDR2 YSYEKL. V lost 1 base, J lost 4 bases, and 13 bases stayed unmatched. CDR3 length equals 18 residues.